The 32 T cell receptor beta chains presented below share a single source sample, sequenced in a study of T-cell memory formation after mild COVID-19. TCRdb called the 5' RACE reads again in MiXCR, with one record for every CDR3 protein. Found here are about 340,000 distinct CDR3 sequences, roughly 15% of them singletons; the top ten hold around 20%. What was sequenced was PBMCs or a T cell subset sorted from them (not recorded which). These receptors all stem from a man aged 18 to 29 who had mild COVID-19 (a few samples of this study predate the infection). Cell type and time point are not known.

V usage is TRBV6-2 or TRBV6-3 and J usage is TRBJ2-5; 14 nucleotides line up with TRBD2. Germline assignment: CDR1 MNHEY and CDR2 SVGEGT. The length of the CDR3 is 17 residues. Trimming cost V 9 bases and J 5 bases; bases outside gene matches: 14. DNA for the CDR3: TGTGCCAGAGCGAGGGGGACTAGCGGGGGCCCAGCTGAGACCCAGTACTTC. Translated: CARARGTSGGPAETQYF.

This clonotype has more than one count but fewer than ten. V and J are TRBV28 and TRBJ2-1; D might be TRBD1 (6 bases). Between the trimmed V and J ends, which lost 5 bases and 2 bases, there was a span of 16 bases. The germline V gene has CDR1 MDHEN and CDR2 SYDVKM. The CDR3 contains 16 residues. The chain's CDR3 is CASSRGHPKTYNEQFF. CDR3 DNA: TGTGCCAGCAGTAGGGGACACCCAAAGACCTACAATGAGCAGTTCTTC.

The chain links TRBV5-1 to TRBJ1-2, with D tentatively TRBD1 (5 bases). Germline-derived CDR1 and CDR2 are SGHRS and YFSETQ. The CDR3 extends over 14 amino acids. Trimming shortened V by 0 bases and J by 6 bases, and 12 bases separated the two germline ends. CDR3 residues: CASSLAEVRDGYTF. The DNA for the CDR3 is TGCGCCAGCAGCTTGGCCGAGGTCAGGGATGGCTACACCTTC.

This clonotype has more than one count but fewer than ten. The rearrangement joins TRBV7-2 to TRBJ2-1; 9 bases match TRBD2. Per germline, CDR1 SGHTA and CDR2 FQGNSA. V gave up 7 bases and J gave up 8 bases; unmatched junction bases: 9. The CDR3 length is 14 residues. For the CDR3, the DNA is TGTGCCAGCAAGGGACTGCGGGGGGGGGATGAGCAGTTCTTC. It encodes CASKGLRGGDEQFF. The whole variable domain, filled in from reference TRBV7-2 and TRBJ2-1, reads GAGVSQSPSNKVTEKGKDVELRCDPISGHTALYWYRQSLGQGLEFLIYFQGNSAPDKSGLPSDRFSAERTGGSVSTLTIQRTQQEDSAVYLCASKGLRGGDEQFFGPGTRLTVL.

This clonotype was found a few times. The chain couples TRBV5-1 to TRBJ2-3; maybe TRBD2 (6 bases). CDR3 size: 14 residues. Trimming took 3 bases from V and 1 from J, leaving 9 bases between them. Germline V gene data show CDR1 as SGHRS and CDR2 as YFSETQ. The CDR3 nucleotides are TGCGCCAGCAGCTGGTGGGGGGGCACAGATACGCAGTATTTT. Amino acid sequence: CASSWWGGTDTQYF.

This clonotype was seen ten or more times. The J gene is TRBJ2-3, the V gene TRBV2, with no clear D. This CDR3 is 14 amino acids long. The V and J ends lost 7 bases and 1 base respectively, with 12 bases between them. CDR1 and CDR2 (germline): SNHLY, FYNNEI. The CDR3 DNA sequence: TGTGCCAGCATCCCCAGTATGGGCACAGATACGCAGTATTTT. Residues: CASIPSMGTDTQYF.

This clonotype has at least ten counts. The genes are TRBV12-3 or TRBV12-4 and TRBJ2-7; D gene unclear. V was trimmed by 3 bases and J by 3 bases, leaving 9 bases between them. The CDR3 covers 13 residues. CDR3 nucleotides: TGTGCCAGCAGTTTGGCGGACGGCTACGAGCAGTACTTC. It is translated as CASSLADGYEQYF.

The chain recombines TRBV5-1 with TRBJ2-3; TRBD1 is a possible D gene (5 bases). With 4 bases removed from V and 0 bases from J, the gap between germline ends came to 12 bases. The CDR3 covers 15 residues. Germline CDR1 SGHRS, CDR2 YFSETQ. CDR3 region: CASSPTPGSTDTQYF. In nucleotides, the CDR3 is TGCGCCAGCAGCCCCACCCCAGGGAGCACAGATACGCAGTATTTT.

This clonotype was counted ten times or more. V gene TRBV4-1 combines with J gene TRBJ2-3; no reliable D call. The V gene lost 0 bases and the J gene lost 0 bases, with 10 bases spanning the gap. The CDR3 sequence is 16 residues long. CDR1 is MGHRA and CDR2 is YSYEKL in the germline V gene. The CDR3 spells CASSQERTPSTDTQYF. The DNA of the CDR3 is TGCGCCAGCAGCCAAGAAAGGACCCCCAGCACAGATACGCAGTATTTT.

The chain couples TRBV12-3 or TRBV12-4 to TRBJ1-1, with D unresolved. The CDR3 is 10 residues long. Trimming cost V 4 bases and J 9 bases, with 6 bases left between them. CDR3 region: CASSYLQAFF. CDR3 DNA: TGTGCCAGCAGTTACCTCCAAGCTTTCTTT.

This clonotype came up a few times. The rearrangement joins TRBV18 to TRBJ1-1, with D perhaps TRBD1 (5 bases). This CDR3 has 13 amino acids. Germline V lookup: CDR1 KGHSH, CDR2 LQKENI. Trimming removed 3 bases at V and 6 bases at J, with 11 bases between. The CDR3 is CASSPSGTAEAFF. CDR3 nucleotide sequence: TGTGCCAGCTCACCCTCGGGGACCGCTGAAGCTTTCTTT.

In DNA form, the CDR3 reads TGTGCCAGCAGTCCCGGGGGGAAGGTCCCCGCTTTCTTT. This codes for CASSPGGKVPAFF. This chain uses TRBV12-3 or TRBV12-4 with TRBJ1-1; perhaps TRBD1 as D (5 bases). Between the trimmed V and J ends, which lost 5 bases and 11 bases, there was a span of 18 bases. CDR3 length: 13 amino acids.

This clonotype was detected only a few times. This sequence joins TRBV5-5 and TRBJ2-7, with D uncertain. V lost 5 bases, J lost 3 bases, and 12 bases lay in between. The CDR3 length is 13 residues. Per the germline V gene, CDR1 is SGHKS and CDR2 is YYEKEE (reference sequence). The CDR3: CASSTMGYYEQYV. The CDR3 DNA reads TGTGCCAGCAGTACGATGGGGTACTACGAGCAGTACGTC.

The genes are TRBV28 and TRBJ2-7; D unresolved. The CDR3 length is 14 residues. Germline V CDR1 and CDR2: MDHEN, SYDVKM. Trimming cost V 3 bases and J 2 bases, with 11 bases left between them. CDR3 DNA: TGTGCCAGCAGTTTGGGGTTCGTCCCCTACGAGCAGTACTTC. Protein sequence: CASSLGFVPYEQYF.

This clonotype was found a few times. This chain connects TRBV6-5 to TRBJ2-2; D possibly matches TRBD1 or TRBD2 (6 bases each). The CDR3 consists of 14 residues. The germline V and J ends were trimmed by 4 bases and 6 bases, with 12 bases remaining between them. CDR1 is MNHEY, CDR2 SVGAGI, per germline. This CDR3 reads CASSSGALAGELFF. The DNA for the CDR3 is TGTGCCAGCAGTTCGGGGGCTTTAGCCGGGGAGCTGTTTTTT.

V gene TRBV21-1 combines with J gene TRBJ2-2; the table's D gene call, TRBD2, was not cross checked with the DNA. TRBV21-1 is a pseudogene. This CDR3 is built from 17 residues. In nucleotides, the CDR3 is TGTGCCAGCAGCAAACCTCCGGCGAGAGCGAACACCGGGGAGCTGTTTTTT. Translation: CASSKPPARANTGELFF.

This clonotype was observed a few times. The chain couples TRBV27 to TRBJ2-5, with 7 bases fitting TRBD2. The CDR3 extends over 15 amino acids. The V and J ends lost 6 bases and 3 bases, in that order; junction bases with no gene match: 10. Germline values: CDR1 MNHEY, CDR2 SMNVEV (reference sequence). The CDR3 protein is CASRARVTSEETQYF. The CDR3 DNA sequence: TGTGCCAGCAGAGCCAGAGTAACTAGCGAAGAGACCCAGTACTTC.

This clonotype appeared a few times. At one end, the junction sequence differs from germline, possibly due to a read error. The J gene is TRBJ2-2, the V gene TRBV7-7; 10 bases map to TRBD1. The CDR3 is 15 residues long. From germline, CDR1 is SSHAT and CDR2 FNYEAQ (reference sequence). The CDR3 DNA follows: TGTGCTAGCAGCTGGGGGACAGGGGACACCGGGGAGCTGTTTTTT. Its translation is CASSWGTGDTGELFF.

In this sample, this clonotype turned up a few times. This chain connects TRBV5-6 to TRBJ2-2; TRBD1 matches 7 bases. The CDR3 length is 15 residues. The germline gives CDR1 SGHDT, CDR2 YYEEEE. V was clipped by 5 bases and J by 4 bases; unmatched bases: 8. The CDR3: CASRPPGQPTGELFF. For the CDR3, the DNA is TGTGCCAGCAGGCCCCCGGGACAGCCCACCGGGGAGCTGTTTTTT.

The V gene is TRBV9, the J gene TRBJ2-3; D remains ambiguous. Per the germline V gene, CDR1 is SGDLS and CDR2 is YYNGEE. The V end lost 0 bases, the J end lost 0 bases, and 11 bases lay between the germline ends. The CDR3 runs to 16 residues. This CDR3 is CASSVGPHPSTDTQYF. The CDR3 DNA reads TGTGCCAGCAGCGTAGGCCCCCACCCTAGCACAGATACGCAGTATTTT.

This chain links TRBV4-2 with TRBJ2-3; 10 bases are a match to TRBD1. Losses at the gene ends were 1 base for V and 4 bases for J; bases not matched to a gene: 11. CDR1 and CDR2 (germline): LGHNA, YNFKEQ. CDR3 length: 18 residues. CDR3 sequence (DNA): TGTGCCAGCAGCCAAGGGCCTATGACAGGGGGCACTGCAGATACGCAGTATTTT. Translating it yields CASSQGPMTGGTADTQYF.

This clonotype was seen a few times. The CDR3 spells CSARVFATQETQYF. The DNA for the CDR3 is TGCAGTGCTAGGGTTTTCGCTACACAAGAGACCCAGTACTTC. The genes are TRBV20-1 and TRBJ2-5; D gene uncertain. CDR3 length: 14 residues. V gave up 3 bases and J gave up 2 bases, with 13 bases separating them. Germline CDR1 reads DFQATT; CDR2 reads SNEGSKA (reference sequence).

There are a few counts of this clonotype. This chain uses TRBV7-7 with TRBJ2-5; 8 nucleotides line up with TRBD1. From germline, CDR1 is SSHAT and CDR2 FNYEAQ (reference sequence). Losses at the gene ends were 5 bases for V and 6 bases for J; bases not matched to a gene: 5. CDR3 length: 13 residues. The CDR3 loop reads CASSPDRAKTQYF. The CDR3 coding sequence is TGTGCCAGCAGCCCGGACAGGGCAAAGACCCAGTACTTC.

The CDR3: CASSQDTGRWAFF. The CDR3 DNA follows: TGTGCCAGCAGCCAAGATACCGGGCGGTGGGCTTTCTTT. The chain combines TRBV4-2 with TRBJ1-1; D remains unclear. The V end lost 0 bases, the J end lost 11 bases, and 13 bases lay between the germline ends. CDR1 and CDR2 from the germline V gene are LGHNA and YNFKEQ. The CDR3 runs to 13 residues.

The CDR3 DNA reads as TGTGCCAGCAGCTTATCGCCGGGCTACGAGCAGTACGTC. It specifies CASSLSPGYEQYV. The chain carries TRBV7-2 and TRBJ2-7; D is ambiguous. This CDR3 has 13 residues. Per germline, CDR1 SGHTA and CDR2 FQGNSA. V was trimmed by 2 bases and J by 3 bases, leaving 8 bases between them.

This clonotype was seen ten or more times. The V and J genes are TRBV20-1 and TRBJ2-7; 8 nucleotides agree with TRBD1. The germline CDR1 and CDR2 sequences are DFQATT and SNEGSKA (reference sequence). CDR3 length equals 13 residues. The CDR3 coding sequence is TGCAGCCCTCGGGACAGGAGATCCTACGAGCAGTACTTC. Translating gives CSPRDRRSYEQYF.

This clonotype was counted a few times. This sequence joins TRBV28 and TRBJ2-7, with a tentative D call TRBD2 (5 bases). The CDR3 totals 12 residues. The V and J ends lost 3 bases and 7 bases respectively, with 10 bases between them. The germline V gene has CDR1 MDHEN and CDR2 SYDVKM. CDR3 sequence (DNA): TGTGCCAGCAGTTTTGCTGGGAGAGAGCAGTACGTC. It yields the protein CASSFAGREQYV.

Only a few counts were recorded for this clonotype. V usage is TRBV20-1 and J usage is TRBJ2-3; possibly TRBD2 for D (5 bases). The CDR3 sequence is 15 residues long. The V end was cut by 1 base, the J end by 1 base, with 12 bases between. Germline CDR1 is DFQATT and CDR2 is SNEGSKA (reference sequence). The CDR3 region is CSARVLIGGTDTQYF. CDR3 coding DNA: TGCAGTGCTAGAGTATTGATCGGGGGCACAGATACGCAGTATTTT.

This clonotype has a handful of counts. The CDR3 region is CSAANQATYEQYF. In DNA form, the CDR3 reads TGCAGTGCTGCCAATCAGGCGACCTACGAGCAGTACTTC. The chain has TRBV20-1 and TRBJ2-7, with D hard to call. V lost 5 bases and J lost 2, with 13 bases in between. The CDR3 loop spans 13 amino acids. Looked up from germline, CDR1 is DFQATT and CDR2 is SNEGSKA (reference sequence).

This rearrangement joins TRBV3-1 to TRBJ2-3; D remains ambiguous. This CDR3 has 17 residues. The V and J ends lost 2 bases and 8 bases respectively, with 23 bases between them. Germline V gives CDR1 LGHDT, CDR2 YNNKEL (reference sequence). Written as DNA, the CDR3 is TGTGCCAGCAGCCAACGAGCTGACCGTCCAGTGGGTGGTACGCAGTATTTT. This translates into CASSQRADRPVGGTQYF.

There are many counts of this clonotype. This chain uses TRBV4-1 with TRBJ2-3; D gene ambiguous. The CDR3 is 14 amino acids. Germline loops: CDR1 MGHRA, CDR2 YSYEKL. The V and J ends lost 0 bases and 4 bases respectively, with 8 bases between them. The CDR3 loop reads CASSQDPPADTQYF. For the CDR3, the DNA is TGCGCCAGCAGCCAAGATCCCCCCGCAGATACGCAGTATTTT.

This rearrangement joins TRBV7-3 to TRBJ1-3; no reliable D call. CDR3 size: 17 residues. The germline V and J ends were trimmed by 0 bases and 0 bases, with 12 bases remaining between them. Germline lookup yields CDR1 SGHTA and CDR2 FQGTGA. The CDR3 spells CASSLTVGDHSGNTIYF. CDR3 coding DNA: TGTGCCAGCAGCTTAACCGTGGGAGACCACTCTGGAAACACCATATATTTT.